This is a list of T cell receptor beta chains from one sample in a study of T cells in Graves' hyperthyroidism and ophthalmopathy. TCRdb re-derived calls from the multiplex PCR reads in MiXCR, one entry per CDR3 protein. The sample comprises roughly 700,000 distinct CDR3 sequences, around 15% of which are singletons, and 9.5% to 13% rests with the top ten. Sample: blood. These receptors came from a woman younger than 30 with Graves' hyperthyroidism. Both conserved end residues are part of each CDR3. A D gene is named only where the DNA matches it firmly. Size values are once, few and many counts, or a class for expanded clones, and some rows have none.

cdr3_aa,cdr3_nt,v_call,j_call,d_call,clone_size
CASSLERGGNSPLHF,TGTGCCAGCAGCTTAGAGAGGGGGGGTAATTCACCCCTCCACTTT,TRBV7-6,TRBJ1-6,.,.
CASSPFETGRLYEQYF,TGTGCCAGCTCACCTTTCGAGACAGGAAGACTCTACGAGCAGTACTTC,TRBV18,TRBJ2-7,.,many
CASSIKAGVGELFF,TGTGCCAGCAGTATAAAAGCGGGAGTCGGGGAGCTGTTTTTT,TRBV27,TRBJ2-2,TRBD2,.
CASSDRGSLTDTQYF,TGCGCCAGCAGTGACAGGGGTTCCCTCACAGATACGCAGTATTTT,TRBV10-2,TRBJ2-3,.,many
CSAPTGAVLVYGYTF,TGCAGTGCCCCGACAGGGGCCGTTCTAGTCTATGGCTACACCTTC,TRBV20-1,TRBJ1-2,TRBD1,many
CASSRGLAGAFGETQYF,TGTGCCAGCAGCCGGGGACTAGCGGGAGCATTCGGAGAGACCCAGTACTTC,TRBV11-3,TRBJ2-5,TRBD2,many
CASSAGTHHGELFF,TGTGCCAGCAGCGCCGGGACTCATCACGGGGAGCTGTTTTTT,TRBV13,TRBJ2-2,.,many
CASSTSRWETQYF,TGTGCCAGCAGTACATCCCGTTGGGAGACCCAGTACTTC,TRBV25-1,TRBJ2-5,.,.
CASSYDRGRSVYGYTF,TGTGCCAGCAGTTACGATCGGGGGCGGAGTGTCTATGGCTACACCTTC,TRBV6-5,TRBJ1-2,.,many
CASSRLAIPDTQYF,TGTGCCAGCAGCCGACTAGCGATTCCAGATACGCAGTATTTT,TRBV3-1,TRBJ2-3,TRBD2,many
CSARDQDNYGYTF,TGCAGTGCAAGAGATCAGGATAACTATGGCTACACCTTC,TRBV20-1,TRBJ1-2,.,many
CASSLGGLAGGQSHEQFF,TGTGCCAGCAGCTTAGGGGGACTAGCGGGAGGTCAATCCCATGAGCAGTTCTTC,TRBV7-9,TRBJ2-1,TRBD2,.
CASSEAPQYNEQFF,TGTGCCAGCAGTGAAGCGCCTCAGTACAATGAGCAGTTCTTC,TRBV2,TRBJ2-1,.,many
CSVRDPGQGIYEQYF,TGCAGCGTGAGGGACCCGGGACAGGGAATCTACGAGCAGTACTTC,TRBV29-1,TRBJ2-7,TRBD1,.
CASSQDARRGGRFMNTEAFF,TGTGCCAGCAGCCAAGATGCACGAAGGGGTGGCAGATTTATGAACACTGAAGCTTTCTTT,TRBV14,TRBJ1-1,.,.
CSASVGDEQFF,TGCAGTGCTAGTGTGGGGGATGAGCAGTTCTTC,TRBV20-1,TRBJ2-1,.,many
CSVADGYEQYF,TGCAGCGTGGCCGACGGTTACGAGCAGTACTTC,TRBV29-1,TRBJ2-7,.,few
CASRRTEYEQYF,TGTGCCAGCAGAAGGACCGAATACGAGCAGTACTTC,TRBV2,TRBJ2-7,.,many
CASSLVGGRGYGYTF,TGTGCCAGCAGCTTAGTAGGAGGTCGAGGCTATGGCTACACCTTC,TRBV7-2,TRBJ1-2,.,many
CASSPQGTYYEQYF,TGTGCCAGCTCACCACAGGGGACCTACTACGAGCAGTACTTC,TRBV18,TRBJ2-7,.,few
CATSGASSNEQFF,TGTGCCACCAGTGGAGCTAGCAGCAATGAGCAGTTCTTC,TRBV24-1,TRBJ2-1,.,.
CASSFRGGGRGYTF,TGTGCCAGCAGTTTCAGAGGGGGCGGCCGTGGCTACACCTTC,TRBV27,TRBJ1-2,TRBD1,.
CASSRLAGVYEQFF,TGTGCCAGCAGTCGACTAGCGGGAGTTTATGAGCAGTTCTTC,TRBV28,TRBJ2-1,TRBD2,.
CASSLGLASTDTQYF,TGTGCCAGCAGCTTAGGACTAGCGAGCACAGATACGCAGTATTTT,TRBV7-9,TRBJ2-3,TRBD2,many
CASSQDGPGGYSGANVLTF,TGTGCCAGCAGCCAAGATGGCCCGGGAGGATACTCTGGGGCCAACGTCCTGACTTTC,TRBV3-1,TRBJ2-6,TRBD2,many
CASSPWLDRDTEAFF,TGTGCCAGCAGCCCCTGGCTCGACCGGGACACTGAAGCTTTCTTT,TRBV9,TRBJ1-1,.,.
CASSPEGQGNTEAFF,TGTGCCAGTAGTCCGGAGGGACAGGGGAACACTGAAGCTTTCTTT,TRBV19,TRBJ1-1,TRBD1,.
CSAGLAGVDEQFF,TGCAGTGCTGGACTAGCGGGAGTTGATGAGCAGTTCTTC,TRBV20-1,TRBJ2-1,TRBD2,.
CSVQVLDEGTDTQYF,TGCAGCGTCCAAGTACTAGACGAGGGAACAGATACGCAGTATTTT,TRBV29-1,TRBJ2-3,.,.
CASSQDRSPTDTQYF,TGTGCCAGCAGCCAAGATAGAAGCCCCACAGATACGCAGTATTTT,TRBV3-1,TRBJ2-3,.,many
CASSFGTRLGEQYF,TGTGCCAGCAGCTTCGGGACTAGGTTGGGCGAGCAGTACTTC,TRBV7-9,TRBJ2-7,TRBD2,few
CASSATSGSYSEQFF,TGTGCCAGCAGCGCGACTAGCGGGAGCTATAGTGAGCAGTTCTTC,TRBV9,TRBJ2-1,TRBD2,many
CASSLGQVPNYGYTF,TGTGCCAGCAGCTTAGGACAGGTCCCCAACTATGGCTACACCTTC,TRBV11-2,TRBJ1-2,.,many
CASSPPFPYEQYF,TGTGCCAGCAGTCCTCCCTTCCCTTACGAGCAGTACTTC,TRBV28,TRBJ2-7,.,many
CASSGGTAFNEKLFF,TGTGCCAGCAGCGGCGGGACAGCATTTAATGAAAAACTGTTTTTT,TRBV5-5,TRBJ1-4,TRBD1,.
CASSLYVTGANVLTF,TGTGCCAGCAGCTTATACGTGACTGGGGCCAACGTCCTGACTTTC,TRBV7-3,TRBJ2-6,.,.
CSVEFGRTTEAFF,TGCAGCGTTGAATTTGGAAGAACCACTGAAGCTTTCTTT,TRBV29-1,TRBJ1-1,.,.
CASSDIRKVDEQYF,TGTGCCAGCAGTGATATCCGAAAGGTCGACGAGCAGTACTTC,TRBV6-1,TRBJ2-7,.,few
CATSDWRAKGNEQFF,TGTGCCACCAGTGATTGGCGGGCGAAAGGGAATGAGCAGTTCTTC,TRBV24-1,TRBJ2-1,.,few
CASSFQGDNYGYTF,TGCGCCAGCAGCTTTCAGGGGGATAACTATGGCTACACCTTC,TRBV5-1,TRBJ1-2,TRBD1,few
CASSLRGAAVEQYF,TGTGCCAGCTCCCTCAGGGGGGCCGCGGTCGAGCAGTACTTC,TRBV18,TRBJ2-7,.,.
CASSPKEGVSYNEQFF,TGTGCCAGCAGCCCGAAGGAGGGGGTCTCCTACAATGAGCAGTTCTTC,TRBV7-9,TRBJ2-1,.,few
CASSLGGGGIYNEQFF,TGTGCCAGCAGCTTAGGAGGGGGGGGTATCTACAATGAGCAGTTCTTC,TRBV7-2,TRBJ2-1,.,.
CAISLTAAASTDTQYF,TGTGCCATCAGTCTAACGGCGGCAGCAAGCACAGATACGCAGTATTTT,TRBV10-3,TRBJ2-3,.,.
CSAGGQYQETQYF,TGCAGTGCTGGGGGACAGTACCAAGAGACCCAGTACTTC,TRBV20-1,TRBJ2-5,TRBD1,few
CASSFLTGGRQPQHF,TGTGCCAGCAGCTTTTTGACAGGGGGGAGACAGCCCCAGCATTTT,TRBV5-5,TRBJ1-5,TRBD1,.